Below, one TCR beta chain is given with its context. This CDR3 contains 15 residues. Losses at the gene ends were 4 bases for V and 5 bases for J; bases not matched to a gene: 11. Germline lookup yields CDR1 LGHDT and CDR2 YNNKEL (reference sequence). This sample is drawn from a study of blood T cell repertoires in COVID-19. On the study more broadly: The United States, Italy and Spain supplied acute and convalescent COVID-19 samples.

The table came from immunoSEQ multiplex PCR; TCRdb's copy has only in-frame clones and leaves some out. Altogether fewer than 250,000 clones are present, 88% being singletons, with the ten largest covering around 1.6%. The genes are TRBV3-1 (or the pseudogene TRBV3-2) and TRBJ2-7; 7 nucleotides align to TRBD2. The specimen sequenced was peripheral blood. This TCR derives from a man between 65 and 79 years old with acute or convalescent COVID-19. The CDR3 sequence: CASSLYGGFTHEQYF. The CDR3, as DNA: TGTGCCAGCAGCCTTTACGGGGGGTTCACCCACGAGCAGTACTTC.